The rows below give T cell receptor beta chains drawn from one sample of a study of blood T cell repertoires in COVID-19. Assay used: immunoSEQ multiplex PCR; TCRdb lists only in-frame clones, some missing. This table holds 300,000 to 450,000 clones, about 87% found once. The source material was PBMCs or T cells enriched from blood (not recorded which). The receptors shown here come from a man aged 25 to 45 who had recovered from COVID-19. Each CDR3 is given with its conserved first and last residue. Each record gives: clone size, D gene, J gene, V gene, CDR3 protein, CDR3 DNA. D genes are given only for firm matches. Clone sizes are given selectively: once, few, many, or a class where the clone is expanded.

. . TRBJ1-5 TRBV11-2 CASSLDGGTMNQPQHF TGTGCCAGCAGCTTAGATGGCGGAACAATGAATCAGCCCCAGCATTTT
. . TRBJ2-7 TRBV5-1 CASSLAGGPYEQYF TGCGCCAGCAGCTTGGCCGGGGGGCCCTACGAGCAGTACTTC
. . TRBJ2-2 TRBV7-7 CASSSTDVFAGELFF TGTGCCAGCAGCTCTACTGATGTCTTCGCCGGGGAGCTGTTTTTT
. . TRBJ1-2 TRBV27 CASSLSQYNYGYTF TGTGCCAGCAGTTTATCACAGTACAACTATGGCTACACCTTC
few . TRBJ1-2 TRBV30 CAWSADHSYYGYTF TGTGCCTGGAGTGCCGATCACAGTTACTATGGCTACACCTTC
. TRBD1 TRBJ1-2 TRBV13 CASSTLDRVGYGYTF TGTGCCAGCAGCACCCTGGACAGGGTTGGCTATGGCTACACCTTC
. TRBD1 TRBJ1-5 TRBV7-2 CASSLESRGIYQPQHF TGTGCCAGCAGCTTAGAATCCAGGGGGATTTATCAGCCCCAGCATTTT
. . TRBJ1-3 TRBV7-8 CASSLPRTVTNSGNTIYF TGTGCCAGCAGCTTACCTCGGACAGTCACTAACTCTGGAAACACCATATATTTT
few TRBD1 TRBJ1-3 TRBV3-1/TRBV3-2 CASTLQGTGNTIYF TGTGCCAGCACCTTACAGGGGACTGGAAACACCATATATTTT
. . TRBJ1-1 TRBV2 CASSEFLVNTEAFF TGTGCCAGCAGTGAATTTCTAGTTAACACTGAAGCTTTCTTT
once . TRBJ2-3 TRBV19 CASSIGQLTSTDTQYF TGTGCCAGTAGTATAGGGCAATTAACCTCGACAGATACGCAGTATTTT
. TRBD1 TRBJ1-2 TRBV7-2 CASSYTGGNYGYTF TGTGCCAGCAGCTACACAGGGGGTAACTATGGCTACACCTTC
once . TRBJ1-3 TRBV2 CASRQGSGNTIYF TGTGCCAGCAGACAGGGCTCTGGAAACACCATATATTTT
few . TRBJ2-1 TRBV6-2/TRBV6-3 CASSYSMATEQFF TGTGCCAGCAGTTACTCGATGGCCACGGAGCAGTTCTTC
once . TRBJ1-5 TRBV27 CASNPQGWNQPQHF TGTGCCAGCAACCCACAGGGATGGAATCAGCCCCAGCATTTT
. . TRBJ1-6 TRBV21-1 CASTSQGLGSPLHF TGTGCCAGTACCAGCCAGGGATTGGGGTCACCCCTCCACTTT
. TRBD1 TRBJ1-4 TRBV4-1 CASSHRDSNEKLFF TGCGCCAGCAGCCACCGGGACAGTAATGAAAAACTGTTTTTT
. . TRBJ2-7 TRBV11-2 CASSPLKGSRAEQYF TGTGCCAGCAGCCCTTTAAAGGGGTCCCGCGCCGAGCAGTACTTC
. TRBD2 TRBJ2-3 TRBV7-8 CASSPWRGSTDTQYF TGTGCCAGCAGCCCCTGGCGGGGGAGCACAGATACGCAGTATTTT
. TRBD2 TRBJ2-3 TRBV7-6 CASSLAGGPQDTQYF TGTGCCAGCAGCCTAGCGGGGGGGCCGCAAGATACGCAGTATTTT
. TRBD1 TRBJ1-3 TRBV11-3 CASSRDSGNTIYF TGTGCCAGCAGCCGGGACAGCGGAAACACCATATATTTT
. TRBD1 TRBJ1-4 TRBV5-6 CASSPWDRGHEKLFF TGTGCCAGCAGCCCTTGGGACAGGGGGCATGAAAAACTGTTTTTT
. TRBD2 TRBJ2-7 TRBV7-2 CASSLAGGTSGGAQYF TGTGCCAGCAGCTTAGCGGGTGGGACTAGCGGGGGGGCGCAGTACTTC
. . TRBJ1-5 TRBV27 CASRSDRTDENQPQHF TGTGCCAGCAGGTCCGACAGGACTGACGAAAATCAGCCCCAGCATTTT